This is a list of T cell receptor beta chains from one sample in a study of T cell repertoires in cytomegalovirus infection. No antigens are known for them. TCRdb fed the reads into MiXCR, producing one record per CDR3 protein. This sample carries 7,600 or so distinct CDR3 sequences, 49% of them seen once, and the ten largest clones take 65% to 75%. The material sequenced was PBMCs, sequenced either directly or after in vitro stimulation (not recorded which). All receptors come from a human donor in good health (CMV status not recorded). Some clones in this sample may be carry-over from other donors' samples. The CDR3 runs from the conserved cysteine through the conserved F or W. The D gene is left open where the match is weak. Clone size is stated in some rows and not others, as once, few, many or a class when expanded.

D gene,V gene,J gene,clone size,CDR3 DNA,CDR3 protein
TRBD1,TRBV7-9,TRBJ1-4,many,TGTGCCAGCAGCTTGGCGGACAGGGGAGATGAAAAACTGTTTTTT,CASSLADRGDEKLFF
-,TRBV12-5,TRBJ2-1,-,TGTGCTAGTGGTTTGGTATCGGTAATAGGGTCCGCCCCCTACAATGAGCCGTGCTTC,CASGLVSVIGSAPYNEPCF
-,TRBV20-1,TRBJ1-1,once,TGCAGTGCTAGAGGCCCCAGGGGGAACACTGAAGCTTTCTTT,CSARGPRGNTEAFF
TRBD1,TRBV7-9,TRBJ1-1,many,TGTGCCAGCAGCTCACAGGGGACCCATTACACTGAAGCTTTCTTT,CASSSQGTHYTEAFF
TRBD1,TRBV10-3,TRBJ1-1,-,TGTGCCATCAGCGGGTTTGGACAGGGAGACACTGAAGCTTTCTTT,CAISGFGQGDTEAFF
-,TRBV7-9,TRBJ1-1,few,TGTGCCAGCAGCTTAGCGTCTCACACTGAAGCTTTCTTT,CASSLASHTEAFF
-,TRBV20-1,TRBJ2-2,once,TGCAGTGGTCGACACCTCAACACCGGGGAGCTGTTTTTT,CSGRHLNTGELFF
-,TRBV6-2/TRBV6-3,TRBJ2-7,-,TGTGCCAGCAGCCGCCCAGGGAACCACGAGCAGTACTTC,CASSRPGNHEQYF
-,TRBV12-3/TRBV12-4,TRBJ1-5,-,TGTGCCAGCAGGCCGGAGGGGACCAGGGGTCCGTACAATCCGCCCCAGCATTTT,CASRPEGTRGPYNPPQHF
-,TRBV6-2/TRBV6-3,TRBJ2-5,few,TGTGCCAGCAACCAGGGACTCAAAGAGACCCAGTACTTC,CASNQGLKETQYF
-,TRBV6-6,TRBJ2-2,few,TGTGCCAGCAGTTACGGGGCAGGCACCGGGGAGCTGTTTTTT,CASSYGAGTGELFF
TRBD2,TRBV11-1,TRBJ2-3,many,TGTGCCAGCAGCATCCCGGGACTAGCGGGAGGAACAGATACGCAGTATTTT,CASSIPGLAGGTDTQYF
TRBD2,TRBV7-8,TRBJ2-3,many,TGTGCCAGCAGCTCTCTAGCGGGGGAGCCAGATACGCAGTATTTT,CASSSLAGEPDTQYF
-,TRBV12-5,TRBJ2-7,-,TGTGCTAGGGGTTTGGTATCGGTAATAGTTGCCGTCCCCTACAATGAGCAGTACTTC,CARGLVSVIVAVPYNEQYF
-,TRBV5-1,TRBJ1-2,many,TGCGCCAGCAGCTTGAGGCCCCGACTCGCCGGCTACACCTTC,CASSLRPRLAGYTF
-,TRBV12-3/TRBV12-4,TRBJ1-6,once,TGTGCCAGCGCAGGGTCTTTATCACCCCTCCACTTT,CASAGSLSPLHF
TRBD1,TRBV28,TRBJ2-5,few,TGTGCCAGCAGTTTACAAGGGGGCTTAGAGACCCAGTACTTC,CASSLQGGLETQYF
-,TRBV5-1,TRBJ2-1,-,TGCTCCAGCAGCTTGTGCTCGACAGCGGGCAATGAGCCGTTCTTC,CSSSLCSTAGNEPFF
TRBD2,TRBV7-2,TRBJ2-1,once,TGTGCCAGCAGCCCCAGTGGGCGGGGGGGCCGAAGTGAGCAGTTCTTC,CASSPSGRGGRSEQFF
-,TRBV19,TRBJ1-3,-,TGTGCCAGTAGTAACAACAGGGACTCTGGAAACACCATATATTTT,CASSNNRDSGNTIYF
-,TRBV3-1,TRBJ1-2,-,TGTGCCAGCAGCCAGGATCATGGGTTTGGCTACACCTTC,CASSQDHGFGYTF
-,TRBV27,TRBJ2-3,-,TGTGCCAGTCACGGAGAAACGCCGTCTTTT,CASHGETPSF